These T cell receptor beta chains were read from a single sample in a study of Graves' ophthalmopathy and Graves' hyperthyroidism. TCRdb passed the multiplex PCR reads through MiXCR, listing each CDR3 protein once. The profile shows approximately 210,000 distinct CDR3 sequences, 25% to 35% of them singletons. Sequencing was done on a sample of peripheral blood. The source of these receptors is a man aged 50 or older with Graves' ophthalmopathy. Each CDR3 is given with its conserved first and last residue. D genes are given only for firm matches. Only part of the rows carry a size: once, few, many, or a class if the clone is expanded.

many	.	TRBV29-1	TRBJ1-1	TGCAGCGCCGAGGGGACTTTTTTTATGGGGGATGGTGAAGCTTTCTTT	CSAEGTFFMGDGEAFF
many	.	TRBV6-2/TRBV6-3	TRBJ2-7	TGTGCCAGCAGCCATCGGGGTACGGTAGGGTTCGAGTACTTC	CASSHRGTVGFEYF
many	.	TRBV11-2	TRBJ2-7	TGTGCCAGCAGCTTAGGGACCTTCTACGAGCAGTACTTC	CASSLGTFYEQYF
many	.	TRBV12-3/TRBV12-4	TRBJ2-5	TGTGCCAGCAGCGGGACTGAAGAGACCCAGTACTTC	CASSGTEETQYF
many	.	TRBV5-4	TRBJ2-5	TGTGCCAGCAGCCCCGGTACCGACCAAGAGACCCAGTACTTC	CASSPGTDQETQYF
many	TRBD1	TRBV27	TRBJ2-7	TGTGCCAGCAGCCTGCGGACAGGGAGCTACGAGCAGTACTTC	CASSLRTGSYEQYF
once	.	TRBV6-5	TRBJ2-2	TGTGCCAGCGGTTTCGGACAGCTGAACACCGGGGAGCTGTTTTTT	CASGFGQLNTGELFF
.	TRBD1	TRBV28	TRBJ1-3	TGTGCCAGCAGGTCTACAGGGGAAGGAAACACCATATATTTT	CASRSTGEGNTIYF
many	TRBD1	TRBV19	TRBJ2-2	TGTGCCAGCCGCACCTCACAGGGGGTCACCGGGGAGCTGTTTTTT	CASRTSQGVTGELFF
many	.	TRBV2	TRBJ1-2	TGTGCCAACTCCCCGACTGGGGGCGGCTACACCTTC	CANSPTGGGYTF
many	.	TRBV27	TRBJ1-5	TGTGCCAGCAGTTTACTTAATCAGCCCCAGCATTTT	CASSLLNQPQHF
many	.	TRBV28	TRBJ2-7	TGTGCCAGCAGTCAGTGGCAACCTCCGGGACACCCCTACGAGCAGTACTTC	CASSQWQPPGHPYEQYF
.	.	TRBV5-1	TRBJ2-2	TGCGCCAGCAGCTTCGGCGGGTCGTCCGGGGAGCTGTTTTTT	CASSFGGSSGELFF
many	.	TRBV6-2/TRBV6-3	TRBJ1-2	TGTGCCAGCAGTTACCCAGGGGTGCTCTCGACTAACTATGGCTACACCTTC	CASSYPGVLSTNYGYTF
.	.	TRBV11-2	TRBJ1-1	TGTGCCAGCAGCTTAGATGTGGGTTGGGCTTTCTTT	CASSLDVGWAFF
many	TRBD2	TRBV7-8	TRBJ2-2	TGTGCCAGCAGCCCAAGAGCTAGCGGGAGTAACACCGGGGAGCTGTTTTTT	CASSPRASGSNTGELFF
.	.	TRBV27	TRBJ1-5	TGTGCCAGCAGTGTCCTCAACAGGGAAAATCAGCCCCAGCATTTT	CASSVLNRENQPQHF
many	TRBD2	TRBV20-1	TRBJ2-6	TGCAGTGCTAGAGACCAGGCCAGCGGGAGGGCCCCTTCTGGGGCCAACGTCCTGACTTTC	CSARDQASGRAPSGANVLTF
many	TRBD1	TRBV6-5	TRBJ1-2	TGTGCCAGCAACGAGGACAGGGGCCAGGGCTACACCTTC	CASNEDRGQGYTF
many	TRBD2	TRBV10-3	TRBJ2-7	TGTGCCATCAGTGGTACTAGCGGACCAGACCACTACGAGCAGTACTTC	CAISGTSGPDHYEQYF
many	TRBD1	TRBV11-2	TRBJ2-7	TGTGCCAGCAGCCTAGGGACAGGGGAGTTCTACGAGCAGTACTTC	CASSLGTGEFYEQYF
.	TRBD2	TRBV6-1	TRBJ2-6	TGTGCCAGCAGTGAGATAGCGGGAGGGCCTGGGGCCAACGTCCTGACTTTC	CASSEIAGGPGANVLTF
.	.	TRBV6-5	TRBJ2-7	TGTGCCAGCAGTTACAAGGGCAGGGGTCTTTACGAGCAGTACTTC	CASSYKGRGLYEQYF